The present TCR beta chain was sequenced within a study of long-term antiretroviral therapy in people with HIV. Study conclusions and caveats: Controls showed broader CDR3 length ranges than did the HIV repertoires. After ART, diversity increased yet remained lower than transplant donor controls.

CDR3 length: 18 residues. Per the germline V gene, CDR1 is SGHDN and CDR2 is FVKESK. Germline trimming cut 5 bases from V and 0 bases from J; bases unmatched to any gene: 9. As concerns this clone: Its antigen is unknown.

At the survey level, the v3.0 immunoSEQ assay was run. Measured with immunoSEQ multiplex PCR; TCRdb has only the in-frame clones, and not every one. The sample carries approximately 18,000 clones, 80% recorded once. The sequence derives from a woman aged 40 to 50 with HIV. The sample consisted of unsorted PBMCs, taken 0.2 years after starting antiretroviral therapy. The chain joins TRBV14 to TRBJ2-6; 8 bases fit TRBD1. CDR3 protein: CASSIRTGKFSGANVLTF. As DNA, the CDR3 is TGTGCCAGCAGCATCCGGACAGGGAAATTCTCTGGGGCCAACGTCCTGACTTTC.